The 21 T cell receptor beta chains given below trace back to one sample, sequenced in a study of cytomegalovirus exposure and HLA in healthy donors. In the PCR, 60 Vbeta and 13 Jbeta primers were used. Some clones are missing from TCRdb's copy, which holds only in-frame ones; the method was immunoSEQ multiplex PCR. The data include approximately 46,000 clones; the top ten clones carry 7.5% to 9%. The sample consisted of PBMCs. The receptors derive from a male donor in good health and CMV-seronegative.

This chain uses TRBV29-1 with TRBJ2-7; the D gene is possibly TRBD1 (6 bases). The CDR3 is 14 residues long. V was pared by 4 bases and J by 0 bases, with 13 bases between. CDR1 and CDR2 from the germline V gene are SQVTM and ANQGSEA. The CDR3 nucleotides are TGCAGCGTTGGGGGGACATCAAGCTCCTACGAGCAGTACTTC. Translating it yields CSVGGTSSSYEQYF.

J is TRBJ1-1 and V is TRBV7-6, with a possible D match to TRBD1 (5 bases). This CDR3 has 14 amino acids. Germline CDR1 is SGHVS and CDR2 is FNYEAQ. V lost 2 bases and J lost 3, with 10 bases in between. CDR3: CASSLSQGYTEAFF. The DNA of the CDR3 is TGTGCCAGCAGCTTAAGTCAGGGTTACACTGAAGCTTTCTTT.

The gene calls are TRBV6-5 and TRBJ2-1; TRBD2 aligns across 9 bases. Per germline, CDR1 MNHEY and CDR2 SVGAGI. Germline trimming cut 5 bases from V and 4 bases from J; bases unmatched to any gene: 6. This CDR3 contains 15 residues. CDR3 residues: CASSISGSRYNEQFF. CDR3 nucleotides: TGTGCCAGCAGTATTAGCGGGAGTAGGTACAATGAGCAGTTCTTC.

The rearrangement links TRBV11-3 to TRBJ2-7; 9 bases agree with TRBD2. This CDR3 spans 13 amino acids. Germline V gene data show CDR1 as SGHNT and CDR2 as YENEEA. Trimming took 5 bases from V and 4 from J; bases not matched to a gene: 3. CDR3: CASSLSGSYEQYF. CDR3 nucleotide sequence: TGTGCCAGCAGCCTTAGCGGGAGTTACGAGCAGTACTTC.

The V and J genes are TRBV5-4 and TRBJ1-1, with 7 nucleotides matching TRBD1. Per germline, CDR1 SGHNT and CDR2 YYREEE (reference sequence). This CDR3 comprises 12 residues. Losses at the gene ends were 4 bases for V and 4 bases for J; bases not matched to a gene: 1. The CDR3 DNA follows: TGTGCCAGCAGCCGGACAGGCACTGAAGCTTTCTTT. Protein sequence: CASSRTGTEAFF.

The rearrangement joins TRBV5-1 to TRBJ1-1; D may be TRBD1 (6 bases). This CDR3 contains 15 residues. Per germline, CDR1 SGHRS and CDR2 YFSETQ. Trimming took 4 bases from V and 2 from J, leaving 15 bases between them. The CDR3 coding sequence is TGCGCCAGCAGCCCGGTGGGGGGGGCAAACACTGAAGCTTTCTTT. This translates into CASSPVGGANTEAFF. Full variable domain (rest looked up from reference TRBV5-1 and TRBJ1-1): KAGVTQTPRYLIKTRGQQVTLSCSPISGHRSVSWYQQTPGQGLQFLFEYFSETQRNKGNFPGRFSGRQFSNSRSEMNVSTLELGDSALYLCASSPVGGANTEAFFGQGTRLTVV.

This rearrangement joins TRBV30 to TRBJ1-4; 9 positions match TRBD1. The CDR3 spans 16 residues. The J segment lost 11 bases and the V segment lost 2 bases, leaving 15 bases of the junction unmatched. Germline V gives CDR1 GTSNPN, CDR2 SVGIG (reference sequence). DNA of the CDR3: TGTGCCTGGAGTCCCCAATCCGGGACAGGGTTTCGGAAACTGTTTTTT. Translating it yields CAWSPQSGTGFRKLFF.

The chain has TRBV6-4 and TRBJ2-7; D remains ambiguous. This CDR3 region has 10 residues. Germline values: CDR1 MRHNA, CDR2 SNTAGT. CDR3 sequence (DNA): TGTGCGACACCCTCCTACGAGCAGTACTTC. Translation: CATPSYEQYF.

V gene TRBV5-4 combines with J gene TRBJ1-1, with a possible D match to TRBD1 (5 bases). The CDR3 covers 15 residues. Germline CDR1 is SGHNT and CDR2 is YYREEE (reference sequence). The ends were cut back, 3 bases at V and 5 bases at J, with 17 bases in the middle. The CDR3 protein is CASSSPGSRGTEAFF. CDR3 DNA: TGTGCCAGCAGCTCACCCGGCAGCCGGGGGACTGAAGCTTTCTTT.

This chain joins TRBV27 and TRBJ2-5, with D perhaps TRBD2 (6 bases). Trimming shortened V by 6 bases and J by 5 bases, and 22 bases separated the two germline ends. CDR3 length: 16 residues. Germline loops: CDR1 MNHEY, CDR2 SMNVEV (reference sequence). CDR3 bases: TGTGCCAGCAGCCAACTCTCGGCGGGGAGCGGGGAGACCCAGTACTTC. Its protein product is CASSQLSAGSGETQYF.

The J gene is TRBJ2-1, the V gene TRBV19; maybe TRBD1 (5 bases). Trimming shortened V by 5 bases and J by 4 bases, and 15 bases separated the two germline ends. The CDR3 loop spans 15 amino acids. Looked up from germline, CDR1 is LNHDA and CDR2 is SQIVND (reference sequence). The CDR3 spells CASSSGHTTYNEQFF. The CDR3, as DNA: TGTGCCAGTAGTTCCGGACACACTACATACAATGAGCAGTTCTTC.

This sequence joins TRBV9 and TRBJ2-7; D ambiguous. The CDR3 totals 9 residues. Trimming took 4 bases from V and 6 from J, leaving 2 bases between them. CDR1 is SGDLS, CDR2 YYNGEE, per germline. This CDR3 reads CASSLEQYF. DNA of the CDR3: TGTGCCAGCAGCCTCGAGCAGTACTTC.

The rearrangement joins TRBV27 to TRBJ1-5; 10 nucleotides align to TRBD1. There are 16 residues in the CDR3. Trimming at V came to 4 bases and at J to 2 bases, leaving 5 bases not matched to a gene. Germline values: CDR1 MNHEY, CDR2 SMNVEV (reference sequence). CDR3 DNA sequence: TGTGCCAGCAGTTCCCATGGACAGGGGGGCAATCAGCCCCAGCATTTT. It codes for CASSSHGQGGNQPQHF.

CDR3 DNA sequence: TGTGCCAGCAGCTTAGCCTCCGGGGGTCCAACTAATGAAAAACTGTTTTTT. Translating gives CASSLASGGPTNEKLFF. The chain is built from TRBV7-2 and TRBJ1-4; a weak D match, TRBD1 (5 bases). The V end lost 0 bases, the J end lost 0 bases, and 11 bases lay between the germline ends. The CDR3 is made up of 17 amino acids. CDR1 is SGHTA and CDR2 is FQGNSA in the germline V gene.

The chain links TRBV6-1 to TRBJ2-5, with D hard to call. The J call may be faulty, since TRBJ2-7 better matches the DNA end. Germline CDR1 and CDR2: MNHNS and SASEGT. The CDR3 covers 15 residues. The CDR3 DNA reads as TGTGCCAGCAGTGCCGCTTCATACGGCGGCTACGAGCAGTACTTC. It is translated as CASSAASYGGYEQYF.

This chain links TRBV29-1 with TRBJ2-3, with D tentatively TRBD2 (6 bases). CDR1 and CDR2 from the germline V gene are SQVTM and ANQGSEA. The CDR3 length is 15 residues. With 7 bases removed from V and 4 bases from J, the gap between germline ends came to 21 bases. The CDR3 region is CSAGRRGRTSDTQYF. The CDR3 nucleotides read TGCAGCGCTGGAAGGCGGGGACGGACCTCAGATACGCAGTATTTT.

This chain links TRBV4-1 with TRBJ2-2; the match to TRBD2 covers 11 bases. The CDR3 is 18 amino acids. Germline CDR1 MGHRA, CDR2 YSYEKL. With V trimmed by 3 bases and J by 1 base, 7 bases remained unmatched. The CDR3 nucleotides are TGCGCCAGCAGCCACCTACTAGCGGGAGTTCGGAACACCGGGGAGCTGTTTTTT. It specifies CASSHLLAGVRNTGELFF.

The CDR3 DNA follows: TGTGCCAGTAGGGGAGACAGGGACTCTGGGGCCAACGTCCTGACTTTC. Translation: CASRGDRDSGANVLTF. J is TRBJ2-6 and V is TRBV19, with 7 bases matching TRBD1. J gave up 0 bases and V 6 bases, and 5 bases lay outside the gene matches. Germline V gene lookup returns CDR1 LNHDA and CDR2 SQIVND (reference sequence). This CDR3 contains 16 residues.

The CDR3 sequence is CASSLSTAMYNQPQHF. CDR3 coding DNA: TGTGCCAGCAGCTTAAGTACAGCTATGTACAATCAGCCCCAGCATTTT. The chain uses TRBV7-9 and TRBJ1-5; D not certain. V was pared by 2 bases and J by 3 bases, with 14 bases between. Germline V lookup: CDR1 SEHNR, CDR2 FQNEAQ (reference sequence). The CDR3 has 16 residues.

As for this clone: The junction does not match germline at one end; this may be a read error. The V gene is TRBV4-3, the J gene TRBJ1-1, with 7 positions matching TRBD1. CDR3 length: 13 amino acids. Germline CDR1 LGHNA, CDR2 YSLEER. CDR3 sequence reads: CASSAGQNTEASF. The CDR3 region has the DNA TGCGCCAGCAGCGCGGGACAGAACACTGAAGCTTCCTTT.

V and J are TRBV10-3 and TRBJ1-5, with D tentatively TRBD1 (5 bases). Trimming cost V 7 bases and J 0 bases, with 13 bases left between them. The CDR3 has 15 residues. In germline, CDR1 is ENHRY, CDR2 SYGVKD. The CDR3 DNA sequence: TGTGCCATCATCGAAGACAGCTATAGCAATCAGCCCCAGCATTTT. As protein: CAIIEDSYSNQPQHF.